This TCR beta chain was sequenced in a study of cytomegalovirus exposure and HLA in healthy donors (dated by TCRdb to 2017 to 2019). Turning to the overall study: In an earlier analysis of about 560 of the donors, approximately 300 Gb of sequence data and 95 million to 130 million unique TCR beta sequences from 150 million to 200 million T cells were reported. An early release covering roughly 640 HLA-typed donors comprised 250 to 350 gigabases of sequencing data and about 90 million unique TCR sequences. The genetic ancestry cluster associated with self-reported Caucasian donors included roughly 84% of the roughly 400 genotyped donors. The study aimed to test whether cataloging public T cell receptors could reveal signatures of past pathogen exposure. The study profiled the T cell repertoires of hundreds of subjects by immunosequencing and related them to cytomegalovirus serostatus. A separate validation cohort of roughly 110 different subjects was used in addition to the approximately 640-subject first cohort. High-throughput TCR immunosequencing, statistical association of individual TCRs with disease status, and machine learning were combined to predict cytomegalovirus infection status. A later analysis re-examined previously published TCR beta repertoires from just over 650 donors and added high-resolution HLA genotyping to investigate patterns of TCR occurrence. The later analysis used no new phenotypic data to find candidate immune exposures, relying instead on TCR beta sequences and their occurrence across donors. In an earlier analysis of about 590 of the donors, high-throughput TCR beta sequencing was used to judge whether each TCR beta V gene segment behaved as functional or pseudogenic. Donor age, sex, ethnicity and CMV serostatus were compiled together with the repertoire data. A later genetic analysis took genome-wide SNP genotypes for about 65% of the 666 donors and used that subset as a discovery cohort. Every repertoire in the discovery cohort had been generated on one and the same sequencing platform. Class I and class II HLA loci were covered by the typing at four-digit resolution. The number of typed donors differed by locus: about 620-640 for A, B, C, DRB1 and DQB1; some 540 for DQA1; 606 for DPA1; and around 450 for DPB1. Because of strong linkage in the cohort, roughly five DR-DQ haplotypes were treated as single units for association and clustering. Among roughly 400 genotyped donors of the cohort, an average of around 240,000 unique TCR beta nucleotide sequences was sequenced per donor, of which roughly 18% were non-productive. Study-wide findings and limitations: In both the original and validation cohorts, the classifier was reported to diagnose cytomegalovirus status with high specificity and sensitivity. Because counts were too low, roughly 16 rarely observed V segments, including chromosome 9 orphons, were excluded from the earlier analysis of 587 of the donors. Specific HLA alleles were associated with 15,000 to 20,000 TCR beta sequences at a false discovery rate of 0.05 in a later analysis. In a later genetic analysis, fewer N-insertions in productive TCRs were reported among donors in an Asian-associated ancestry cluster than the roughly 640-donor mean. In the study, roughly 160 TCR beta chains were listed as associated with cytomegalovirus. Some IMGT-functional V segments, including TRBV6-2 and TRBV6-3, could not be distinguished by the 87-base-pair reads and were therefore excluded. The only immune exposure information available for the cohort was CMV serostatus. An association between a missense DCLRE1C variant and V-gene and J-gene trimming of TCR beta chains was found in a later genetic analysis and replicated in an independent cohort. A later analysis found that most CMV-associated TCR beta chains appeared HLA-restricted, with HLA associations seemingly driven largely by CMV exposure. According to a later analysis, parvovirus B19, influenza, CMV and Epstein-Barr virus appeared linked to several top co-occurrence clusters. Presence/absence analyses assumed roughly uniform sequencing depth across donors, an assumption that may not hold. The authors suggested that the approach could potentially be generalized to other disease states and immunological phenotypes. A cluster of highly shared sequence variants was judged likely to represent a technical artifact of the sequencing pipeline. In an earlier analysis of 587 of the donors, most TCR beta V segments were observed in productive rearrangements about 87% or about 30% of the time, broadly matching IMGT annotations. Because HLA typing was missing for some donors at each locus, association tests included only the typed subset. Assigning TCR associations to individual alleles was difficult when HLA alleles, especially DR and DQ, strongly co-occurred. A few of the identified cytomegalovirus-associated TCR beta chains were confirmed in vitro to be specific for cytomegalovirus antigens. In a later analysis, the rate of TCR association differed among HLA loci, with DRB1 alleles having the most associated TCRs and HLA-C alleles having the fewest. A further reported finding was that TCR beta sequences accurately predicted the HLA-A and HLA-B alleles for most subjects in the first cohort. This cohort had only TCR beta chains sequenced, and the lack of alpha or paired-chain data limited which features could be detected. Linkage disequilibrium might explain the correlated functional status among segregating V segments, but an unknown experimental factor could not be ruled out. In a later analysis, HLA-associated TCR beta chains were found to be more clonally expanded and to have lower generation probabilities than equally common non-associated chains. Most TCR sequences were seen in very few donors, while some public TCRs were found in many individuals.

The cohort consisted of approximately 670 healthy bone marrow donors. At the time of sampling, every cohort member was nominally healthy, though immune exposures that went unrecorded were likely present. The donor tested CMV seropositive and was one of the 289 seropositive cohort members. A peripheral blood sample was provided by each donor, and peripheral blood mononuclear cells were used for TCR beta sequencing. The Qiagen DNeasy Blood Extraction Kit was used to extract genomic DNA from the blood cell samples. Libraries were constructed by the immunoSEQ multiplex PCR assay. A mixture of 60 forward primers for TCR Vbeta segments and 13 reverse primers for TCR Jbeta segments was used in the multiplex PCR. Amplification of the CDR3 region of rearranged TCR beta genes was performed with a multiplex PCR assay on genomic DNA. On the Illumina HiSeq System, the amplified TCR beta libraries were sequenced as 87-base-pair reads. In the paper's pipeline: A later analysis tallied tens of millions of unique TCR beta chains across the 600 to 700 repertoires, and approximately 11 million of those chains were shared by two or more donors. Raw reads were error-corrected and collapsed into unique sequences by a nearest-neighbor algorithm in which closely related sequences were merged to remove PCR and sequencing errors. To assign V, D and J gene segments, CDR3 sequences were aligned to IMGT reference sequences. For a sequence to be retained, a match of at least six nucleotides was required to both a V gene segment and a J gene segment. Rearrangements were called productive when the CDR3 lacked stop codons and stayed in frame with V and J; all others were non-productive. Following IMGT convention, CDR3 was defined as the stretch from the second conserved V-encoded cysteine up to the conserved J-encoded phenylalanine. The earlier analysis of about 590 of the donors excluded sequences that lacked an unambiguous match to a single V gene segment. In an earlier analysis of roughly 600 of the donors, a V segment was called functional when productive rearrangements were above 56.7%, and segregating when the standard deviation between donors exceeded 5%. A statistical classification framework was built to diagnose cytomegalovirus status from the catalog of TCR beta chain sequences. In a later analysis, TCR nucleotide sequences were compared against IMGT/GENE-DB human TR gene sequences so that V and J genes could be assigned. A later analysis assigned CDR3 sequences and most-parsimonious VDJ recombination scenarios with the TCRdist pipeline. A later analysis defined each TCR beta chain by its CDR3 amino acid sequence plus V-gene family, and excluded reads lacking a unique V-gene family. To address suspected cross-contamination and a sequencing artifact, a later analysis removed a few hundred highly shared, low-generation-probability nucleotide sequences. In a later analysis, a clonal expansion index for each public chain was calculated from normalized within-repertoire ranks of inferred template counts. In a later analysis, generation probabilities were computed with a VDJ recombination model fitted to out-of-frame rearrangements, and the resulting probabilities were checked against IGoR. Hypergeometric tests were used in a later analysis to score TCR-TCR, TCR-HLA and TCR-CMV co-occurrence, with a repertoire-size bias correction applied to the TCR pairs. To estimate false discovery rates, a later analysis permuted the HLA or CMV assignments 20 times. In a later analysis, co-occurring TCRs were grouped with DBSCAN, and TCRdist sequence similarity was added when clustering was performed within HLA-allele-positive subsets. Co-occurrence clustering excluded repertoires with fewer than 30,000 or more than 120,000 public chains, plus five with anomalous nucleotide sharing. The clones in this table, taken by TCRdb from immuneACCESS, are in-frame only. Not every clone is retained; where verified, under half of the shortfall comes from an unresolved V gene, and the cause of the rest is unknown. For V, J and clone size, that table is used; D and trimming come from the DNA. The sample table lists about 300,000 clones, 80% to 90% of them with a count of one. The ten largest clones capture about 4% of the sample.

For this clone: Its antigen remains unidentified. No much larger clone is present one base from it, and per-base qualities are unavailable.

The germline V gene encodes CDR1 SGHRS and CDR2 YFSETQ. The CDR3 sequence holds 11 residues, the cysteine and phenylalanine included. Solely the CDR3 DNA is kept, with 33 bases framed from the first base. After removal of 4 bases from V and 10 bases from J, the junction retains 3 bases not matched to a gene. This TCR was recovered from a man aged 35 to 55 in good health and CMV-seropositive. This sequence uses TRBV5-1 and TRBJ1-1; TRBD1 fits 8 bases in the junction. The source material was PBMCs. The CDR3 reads CASSPGQGAFF. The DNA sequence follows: TGCGCCAGCAGCCCCGGACAGGGAGCTTTCTTT. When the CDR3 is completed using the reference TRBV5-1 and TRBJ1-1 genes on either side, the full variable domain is KAGVTQTPRYLIKTRGQQVTLSCSPISGHRSVSWYQQTPGQGLQFLFEYFSETQRNKGNFPGRFSGRQFSNSRSEMNVSTLELGDSALYLCASSPGQGAFFGQGTRLTVV.